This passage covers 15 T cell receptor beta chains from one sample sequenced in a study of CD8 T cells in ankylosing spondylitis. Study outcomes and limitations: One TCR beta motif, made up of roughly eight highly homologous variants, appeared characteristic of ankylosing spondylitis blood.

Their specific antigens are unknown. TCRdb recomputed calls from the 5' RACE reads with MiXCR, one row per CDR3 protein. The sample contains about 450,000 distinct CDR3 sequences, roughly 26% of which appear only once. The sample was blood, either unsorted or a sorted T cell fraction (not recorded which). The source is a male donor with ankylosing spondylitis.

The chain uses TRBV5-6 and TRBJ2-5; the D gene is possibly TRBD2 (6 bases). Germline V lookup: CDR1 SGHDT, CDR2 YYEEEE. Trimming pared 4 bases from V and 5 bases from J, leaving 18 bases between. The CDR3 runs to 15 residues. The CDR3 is CASSVAAGLGETQYF. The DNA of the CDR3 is TGTGCCAGCAGCGTCGCTGCGGGACTGGGGGAGACCCAGTACTTC.

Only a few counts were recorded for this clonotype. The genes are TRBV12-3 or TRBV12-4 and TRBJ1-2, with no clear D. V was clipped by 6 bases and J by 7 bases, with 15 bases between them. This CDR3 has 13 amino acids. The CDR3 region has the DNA TGTGCCAGCAGCTTAACTCGAGGGTTTGGCTACACCTTC. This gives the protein CASSLTRGFGYTF.

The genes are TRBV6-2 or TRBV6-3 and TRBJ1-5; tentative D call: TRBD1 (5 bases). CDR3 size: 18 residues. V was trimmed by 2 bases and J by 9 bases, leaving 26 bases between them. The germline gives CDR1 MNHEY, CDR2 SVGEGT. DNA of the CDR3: TGTGCCAGCAGTTACGTACGGGGATCCGGGACCAACATTGGGCCCCAGCATTTT. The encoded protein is CASSYVRGSGTNIGPQHF.

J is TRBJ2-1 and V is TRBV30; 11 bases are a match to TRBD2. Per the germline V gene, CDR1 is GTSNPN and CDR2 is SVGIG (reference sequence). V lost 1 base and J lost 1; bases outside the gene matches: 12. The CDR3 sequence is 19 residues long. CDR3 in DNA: TGTGCCTGGAGTGGATGGAATACTAGCGGGAGTTGGTCCTACAATGAGCAGTTCTTC. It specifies CAWSGWNTSGSWSYNEQFF.

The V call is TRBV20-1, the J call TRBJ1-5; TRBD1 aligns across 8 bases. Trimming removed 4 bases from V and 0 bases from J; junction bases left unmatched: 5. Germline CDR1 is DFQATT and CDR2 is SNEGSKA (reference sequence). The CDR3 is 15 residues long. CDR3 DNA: TGCAGTGCTATACAGGGGGTATATAGCAATCAGCCCCAGCATTTT. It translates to CSAIQGVYSNQPQHF.

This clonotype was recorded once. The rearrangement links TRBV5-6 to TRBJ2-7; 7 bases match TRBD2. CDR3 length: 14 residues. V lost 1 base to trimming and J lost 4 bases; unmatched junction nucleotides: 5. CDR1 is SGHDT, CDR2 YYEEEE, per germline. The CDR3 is CASSLWGGGYEQYV. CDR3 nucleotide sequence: TGTGCCAGCAGCTTGTGGGGGGGTGGATACGAGCAGTACGTC.

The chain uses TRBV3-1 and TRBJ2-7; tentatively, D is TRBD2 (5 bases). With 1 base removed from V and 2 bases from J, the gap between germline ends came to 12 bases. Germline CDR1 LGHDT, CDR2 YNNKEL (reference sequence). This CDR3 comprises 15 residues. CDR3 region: CASSQAPGWPYEQYF. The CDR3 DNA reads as TGTGCCAGCAGCCAAGCCCCGGGATGGCCCTACGAGCAGTACTTC.

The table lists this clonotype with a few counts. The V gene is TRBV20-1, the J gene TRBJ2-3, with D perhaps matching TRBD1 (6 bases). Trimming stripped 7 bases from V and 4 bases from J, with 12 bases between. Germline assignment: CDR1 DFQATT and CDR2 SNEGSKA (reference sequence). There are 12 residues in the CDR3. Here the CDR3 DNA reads TGCAGTGTTGGGGGCGCGGCAGATACGCAGTATTTT. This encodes CSVGGAADTQYF.

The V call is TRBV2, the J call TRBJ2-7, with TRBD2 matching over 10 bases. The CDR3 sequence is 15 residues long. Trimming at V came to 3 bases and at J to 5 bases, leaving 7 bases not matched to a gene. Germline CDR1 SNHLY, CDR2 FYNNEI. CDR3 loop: CASSEASGSLNEQYV. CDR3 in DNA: TGTGCCAGCAGTGAGGCTAGCGGGAGTCTCAACGAGCAGTACGTC.

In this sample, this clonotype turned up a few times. CDR3 residues: CSVDRSRGTDTQYF. The CDR3 coding sequence is TGCAGCGTTGACCGATCTCGGGGCACAGATACGCAGTATTTT. The chain joins TRBV29-1 to TRBJ2-3, with D unclear. From germline, CDR1 is SQVTM and CDR2 ANQGSEA. CDR3 length: 14 amino acids. V dropped 3 bases and J dropped 1 base, with 11 bases sitting between them.

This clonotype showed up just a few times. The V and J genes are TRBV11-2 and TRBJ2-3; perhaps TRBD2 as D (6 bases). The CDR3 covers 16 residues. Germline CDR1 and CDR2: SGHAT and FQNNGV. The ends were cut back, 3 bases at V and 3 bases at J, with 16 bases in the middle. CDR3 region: CASSFGGVRVTDTQYF. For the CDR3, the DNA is TGTGCCAGCAGCTTCGGGGGAGTGAGGGTGACAGATACGCAGTATTTT.

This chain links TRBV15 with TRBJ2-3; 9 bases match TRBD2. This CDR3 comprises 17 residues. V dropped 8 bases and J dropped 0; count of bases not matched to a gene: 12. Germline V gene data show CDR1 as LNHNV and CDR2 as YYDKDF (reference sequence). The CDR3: CATEGGLTSGSTDTQYF. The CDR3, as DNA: TGTGCCACCGAGGGGGGGTTGACTAGCGGTAGCACAGATACGCAGTATTTT.

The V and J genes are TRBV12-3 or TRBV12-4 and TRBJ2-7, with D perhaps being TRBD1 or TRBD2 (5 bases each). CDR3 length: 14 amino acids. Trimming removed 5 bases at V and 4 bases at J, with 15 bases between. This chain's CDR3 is CASSHRGSRYEQYF. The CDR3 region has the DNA TGTGCCAGCAGTCACCGGGGCTCGAGGTACGAGCAGTACTTC.

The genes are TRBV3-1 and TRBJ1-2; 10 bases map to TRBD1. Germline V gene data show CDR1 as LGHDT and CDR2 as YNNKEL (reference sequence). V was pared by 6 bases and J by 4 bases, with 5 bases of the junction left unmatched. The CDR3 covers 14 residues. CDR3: CASSDRGRPYGYTF. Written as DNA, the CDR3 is TGTGCCAGCAGTGACAGGGGGCGCCCCTATGGCTACACCTTC.

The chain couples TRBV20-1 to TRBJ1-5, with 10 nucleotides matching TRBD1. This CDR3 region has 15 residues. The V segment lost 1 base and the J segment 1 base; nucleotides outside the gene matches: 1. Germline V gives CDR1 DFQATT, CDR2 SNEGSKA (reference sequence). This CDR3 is CSARGDRGSNQPQHF. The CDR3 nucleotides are TGCAGTGCTAGAGGGGACAGGGGAAGCAATCAGCCCCAGCATTTT.